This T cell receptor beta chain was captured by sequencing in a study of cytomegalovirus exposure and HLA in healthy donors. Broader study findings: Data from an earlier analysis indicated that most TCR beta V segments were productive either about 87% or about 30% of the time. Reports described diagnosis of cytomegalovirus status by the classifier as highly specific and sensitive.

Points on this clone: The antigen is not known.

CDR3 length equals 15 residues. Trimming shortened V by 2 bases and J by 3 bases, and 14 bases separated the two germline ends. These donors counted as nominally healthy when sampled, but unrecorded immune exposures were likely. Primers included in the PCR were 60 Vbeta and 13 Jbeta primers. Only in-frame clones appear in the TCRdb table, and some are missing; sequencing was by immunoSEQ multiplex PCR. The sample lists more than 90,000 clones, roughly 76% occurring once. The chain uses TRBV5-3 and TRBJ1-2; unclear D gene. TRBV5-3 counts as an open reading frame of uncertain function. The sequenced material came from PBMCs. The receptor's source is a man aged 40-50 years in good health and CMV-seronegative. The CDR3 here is CARSFWARTHYGYTF. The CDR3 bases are TGTGCCAGAAGCTTCTGGGCACGCACCCACTATGGCTACACCTTC.